A selection of T cell receptor beta chains follows, all from one sample in a study of beta chain features in type 1 diabetes. Only in-frame clones appear in the TCRdb table, and some are missing; sequencing was by immunoSEQ multiplex PCR. Seen here are around 500,000 clones, 30% observed once, and the top ten hold around 0.065%. Sequencing used naive CD4+ T cells from blood. These TCRs come from a young man in good health. CDR3s include the opening cysteine and the closing phenylalanine or tryptophan. Each record gives: D gene, clone size, V gene, J gene, CDR3 protein, CDR3 DNA. A D gene is named only where the DNA matches it firmly. Rows may omit the clone size; those that give it use once, few, many or a size class.

>TRBD2|.|TRBV30|TRBJ2-1
CAWSRGLAGPKDEQFF
TGTGCCTGGAGTCGGGGACTAGCGGGTCCGAAGGATGAGCAGTTCTTC
>.|few|TRBV7-2|TRBJ2-7
CASSPYAGTSYEQYF
TGTGCCAGCAGCCCATACGCGGGGACGTCCTACGAGCAGTACTTC
>TRBD1|.|TRBV29-1|TRBJ2-7
CSVARDRDYYEQYF
TGCAGCGTAGCCCGGGACAGGGATTACTACGAGCAGTACTTC
>.|few|TRBV5-4|TRBJ2-5
CASSLMRAGTQYF
TGTGCCAGCAGCTTGATGCGGGCAGGGACCCAGTACTTC
>TRBD2|few|TRBV29-1|TRBJ2-7
CSVSASGLYYEQYF
TGCAGCGTGTCGGCTAGCGGGTTGTACTACGAGCAGTACTTC
>.|.|TRBV4-1|TRBJ1-2
CASSQRYGYTF
TGCGCCAGCAGCCAACGGTATGGCTACACCTTC
>.|few|TRBV4-1|TRBJ2-2
CASSQVGKHTGELFF
TGCGCCAGCAGCCAAGTCGGTAAACACACCGGGGAGCTGTTTTTT
>.|.|TRBV30|TRBJ2-3
CAWRAERTDTQYF
TGTGCCTGGCGAGCCGAGCGAACAGATACGCAGTATTTT
>.|few|TRBV29-1|TRBJ2-7
CSVEDSVRAEQYF
TGCAGCGTTGAAGATTCGGTCAGGGCCGAGCAGTACTTC
>.|.|TRBV25-1|TRBJ1-4
CASSELASGAPREKLFF
TGTGCCAGCAGTGAACTCGCCTCAGGGGCCCCACGGGAAAAACTGTTTTTT
>.|few|TRBV7-2|TRBJ2-7
CASSLASGLSYEQYF
TGTGCCAGCAGCTTAGCCTCGGGACTCTCCTACGAGCAGTACTTC
>.|few|TRBV29-1|TRBJ2-5
CSVAGSPETQYF
TGCAGCGTTGCAGGGTCTCCAGAGACCCAGTACTTC
>.|few|TRBV29-1|TRBJ2-1
CSGDVYNEQFF
TGCAGCGGAGACGTTTACAATGAGCAGTTCTTC
>.|.|TRBV12-5|TRBJ2-3
CASGLVVGDKTDTQYF
TGTGCTAGTGGTTTGGTCGTAGGGGACAAAACAGATACGCAGTATTTT
>.|.|TRBV6-5|TRBJ2-7
CASSVGRTYEQYF
TGTGCCAGCAGTGTGGGACGGACCTACGAGCAGTACTTC
>.|.|TRBV7-2|TRBJ2-7
CASSLERQVYEQYF
TGTGCCAGCAGCTTAGAACGACAGGTCTACGAGCAGTACTTC
>.|few|TRBV7-2|TRBJ2-1
CASSPRESGRDEQFF
TGTGCCAGCAGCCCCCGGGAAAGCGGACGGGATGAGCAGTTCTTC
>TRBD1|.|TRBV5-4|TRBJ2-5
CASSLDRGQETQYF
TGTGCCAGCAGCTTGGACAGGGGCCAGGAGACCCAGTACTTC
>.|few|TRBV10-3|TRBJ2-1
CATNLGEFYNEQFF
TGTGCCACCAACCTGGGGGAGTTCTACAATGAGCAGTTCTTC
>.|.|TRBV29-1|TRBJ1-2
CSATKGDNYGYTF
TGCAGCGCCACGAAAGGGGATAACTATGGCTACACCTTC